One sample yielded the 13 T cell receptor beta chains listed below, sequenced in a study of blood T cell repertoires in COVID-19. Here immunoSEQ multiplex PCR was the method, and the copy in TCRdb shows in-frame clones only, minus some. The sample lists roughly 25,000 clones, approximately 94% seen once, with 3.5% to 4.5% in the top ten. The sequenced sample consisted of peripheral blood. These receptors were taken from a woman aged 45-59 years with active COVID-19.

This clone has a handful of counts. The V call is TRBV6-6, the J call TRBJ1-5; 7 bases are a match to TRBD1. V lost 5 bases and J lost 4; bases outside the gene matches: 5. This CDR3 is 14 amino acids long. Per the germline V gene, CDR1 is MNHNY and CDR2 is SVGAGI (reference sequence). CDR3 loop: CASSGQVSNQPQHF. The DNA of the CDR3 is TGTGCCAGCAGTGGACAGGTATCAAATCAGCCCCAGCATTTT.

The CDR3 sequence: CASSLRLAGEPHEQYF. As DNA, the CDR3 is TGCGCCAGCAGCTTGAGACTAGCGGGGGAACCCCACGAGCAGTACTTC. The rearrangement joins TRBV5-1 to TRBJ2-7, with 12 bases fitting TRBD2. Germline lookup yields CDR1 SGHRS and CDR2 YFSETQ. The ends lost 1 base at V and 5 bases at J; junction bases unmatched: 7. The CDR3 consists of 16 residues. Full variable domain (missing parts from reference TRBV5-1 and TRBJ2-7): KAGVTQTPRYLIKTRGQQVTLSCSPISGHRSVSWYQQTPGQGLQFLFEYFSETQRNKGNFPGRFSGRQFSNSRSEMNVSTLELGDSALYLCASSLRLAGEPHEQYFGPGTRLTVT.

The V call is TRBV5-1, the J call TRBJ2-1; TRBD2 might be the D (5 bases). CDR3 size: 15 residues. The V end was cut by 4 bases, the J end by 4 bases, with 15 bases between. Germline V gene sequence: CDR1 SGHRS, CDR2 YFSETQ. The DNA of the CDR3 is TGCGCCAGCAGCCCCGAGGACTCGTATTACAATGAGCAGTTCTTC. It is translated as CASSPEDSYYNEQFF.

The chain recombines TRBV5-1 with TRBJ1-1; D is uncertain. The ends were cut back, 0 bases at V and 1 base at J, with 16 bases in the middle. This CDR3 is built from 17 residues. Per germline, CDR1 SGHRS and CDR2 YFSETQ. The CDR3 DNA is TGCGCCAGCAGCTTGGCGTCAATGTTGGCAGGGAACACTGAAGCTTTCTTT. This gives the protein CASSLASMLAGNTEAFF.

In DNA form, the CDR3 reads TGTGCCAGCAGTGGTGGAGGACTAGCGGGGGCAAGCACAGATACGCAGTATTTT. Amino acid sequence: CASSGGGLAGASTDTQYF. The chain is built from TRBV2 and TRBJ2-3, with 13 bases fitting TRBD2. V lost 4 bases, J lost 0 bases, and 7 bases stayed unmatched. Per the germline V gene, CDR1 is SNHLY and CDR2 is FYNNEI. This CDR3 is built from 18 residues.

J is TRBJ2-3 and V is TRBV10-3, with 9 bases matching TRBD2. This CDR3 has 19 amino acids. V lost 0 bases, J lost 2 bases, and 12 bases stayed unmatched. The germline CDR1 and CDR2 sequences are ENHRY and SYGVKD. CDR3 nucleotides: TGTGCCATCAGTGAGTCGACGGAACAGCGGGGGGCATACACAGATACGCAGTATTTT. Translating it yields CAISESTEQRGAYTDTQYF.

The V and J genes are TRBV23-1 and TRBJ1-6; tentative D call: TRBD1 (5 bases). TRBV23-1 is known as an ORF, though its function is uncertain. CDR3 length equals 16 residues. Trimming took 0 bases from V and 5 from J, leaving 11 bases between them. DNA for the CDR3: TGCGCCAGCAGTCAATCCTGGGGGGTTGATAATTCACCCCTCCACTTT. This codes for CASSQSWGVDNSPLHF.

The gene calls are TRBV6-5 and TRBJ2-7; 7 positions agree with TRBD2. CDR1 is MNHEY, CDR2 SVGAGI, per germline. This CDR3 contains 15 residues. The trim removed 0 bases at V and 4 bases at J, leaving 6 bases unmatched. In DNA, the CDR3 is TGTGCCAGCAGTTACTCGATTCACGGGGGGTACGAGCAGTACGTC. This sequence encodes CASSYSIHGGYEQYV.

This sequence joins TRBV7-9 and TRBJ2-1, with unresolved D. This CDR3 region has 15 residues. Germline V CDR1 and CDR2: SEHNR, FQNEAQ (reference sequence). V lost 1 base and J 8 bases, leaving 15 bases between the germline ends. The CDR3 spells CASSLVVWWSDEQFF. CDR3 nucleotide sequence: TGTGCCAGCAGCTTAGTGGTTTGGTGGAGCGATGAGCAGTTCTTC.

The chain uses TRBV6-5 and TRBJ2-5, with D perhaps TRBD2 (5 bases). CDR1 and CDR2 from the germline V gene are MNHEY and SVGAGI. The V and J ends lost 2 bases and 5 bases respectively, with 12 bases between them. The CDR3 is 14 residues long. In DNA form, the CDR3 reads TGTGCCAGCAGTTACAACGGCAGGAGGGAGACCCAGTACTTC. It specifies CASSYNGRRETQYF.

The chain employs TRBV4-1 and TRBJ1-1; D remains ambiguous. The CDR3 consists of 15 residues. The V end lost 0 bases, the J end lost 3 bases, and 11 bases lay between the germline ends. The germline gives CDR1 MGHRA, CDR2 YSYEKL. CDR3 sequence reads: CASSQESRLDTEAFF. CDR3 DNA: TGCGCCAGCAGCCAAGAGAGCAGGTTGGACACTGAAGCTTTCTTT.

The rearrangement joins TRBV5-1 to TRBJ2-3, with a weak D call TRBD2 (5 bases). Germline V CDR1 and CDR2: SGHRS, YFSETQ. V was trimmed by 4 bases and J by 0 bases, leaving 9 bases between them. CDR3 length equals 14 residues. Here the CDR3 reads CASSSGPSTDTQYF. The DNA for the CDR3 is TGCGCCAGCAGCAGCGGCCCTAGCACAGATACGCAGTATTTT.

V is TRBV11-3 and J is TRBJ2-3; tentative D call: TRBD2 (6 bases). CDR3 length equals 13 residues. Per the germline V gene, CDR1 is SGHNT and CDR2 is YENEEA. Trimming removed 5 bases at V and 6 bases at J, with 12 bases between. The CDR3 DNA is TGTGCCAGCAGCGTTCAGGAGGGGGATACGCAGTATTTT. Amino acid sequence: CASSVQEGDTQYF.